The 24 T cell receptor beta chains listed next were all sequenced from one sample in a study of tumor-infiltrating lymphocytes in primary liver carcinoma. TCR beta cDNA came from about 500 ng total RNA, primed with a constant-region primer. Each TCR beta library was derived from three nested multiplex PCR rounds that employed slightly modified ARM-PCR. Use of TRBV1-TRBV30 forward primers with a C-beta reverse primer characterized the first two PCR rounds, which lasted around 9 cycles each. TCRdb recomputed calls from the multiplex PCR reads with MiXCR, one row per CDR3 protein. Found here are approximately 300,000 distinct CDR3 sequences, less than 75% of them singletons; the top ten hold roughly 8.6%. Extraction also yielded germline DNA, while blood RNA was obtained from unsorted whole blood. The sample was peripheral blood. These receptors all stem from a man in his forties or fifties with primary liver carcinoma and hepatitis B virus infection.

About this clonotype: A much larger clone differs by one base, so this may be a read error. The chain couples TRBV12-3 or TRBV12-4 to TRBJ2-1; 8 bases line up with TRBD2. CDR3 length equals 12 residues. Losses at the gene ends were 6 bases for V and 7 bases for J; bases not matched to a gene: 2. CDR3 amino acids: CASRGLGNEQFF. The CDR3 nucleotides are TGTGCCAGCAGGGGACTAGGGAATGAGCAGTTCTTC.

Comments on this clonotype: One junction end disagrees with the germline gene, perhaps due to a read error. Written as DNA, the CDR3 is TGTGCCAGCAGCCCGACCTCTACCTCTAGCGGGAAGTACACAAATACGCAGTATTTT. Translating gives CASSPTSTSSGKYTNTQYF. The V gene is TRBV4-2, the J gene TRBJ2-3; 9 bases align to TRBD2. Germline CDR1 LGHNA, CDR2 YNFKEQ. The CDR3 spans 19 residues.

Concerning this clonotype itself: The junction differs from germline at one of its ends, possibly a read error. The chain carries TRBV6-5 and TRBJ2-7, with 8 nucleotides matching TRBD2. There are 15 residues in the CDR3. Germline V CDR1 and CDR2: MNHEY, SVGAGI. The CDR3 coding sequence is TGTGCGAGCAGTTCCCCCAGCGGGAGATCCCACGAGCAGTACTTC. Amino acid sequence: CASSSPSGRSHEQYF.

This clonotype was observed a handful of times. The gene calls are TRBV5-4 and TRBJ2-1; possibly TRBD1 for D (9 bases). V shed 1 base and J shed 15 bases, with 29 bases lying between them. This CDR3 is 17 amino acids long. Germline V lookup: CDR1 SGHNT, CDR2 YYREEE (reference sequence). The CDR3 bases are TGTGCCAGCAGCTTGAAACAGGGGGCTACGAGCGGGAGTCGATGGTTCTTC. Protein: CASSLKQGATSGSRWFF.

As for this clonotype: This may stem from a read error, because a much larger clone lies one nucleotide away. This chain uses TRBV10-3 with TRBJ2-7; 8 positions agree with TRBD2. The CDR3 sequence is 14 residues long. With V trimmed by 4 bases and J by 3 bases, 5 bases remained unmatched. The germline CDR1 and CDR2 sequences are ENHRY and SYGVKD. CDR3 amino acids: CAISGRGLGYEQYF. The CDR3 nucleotides read TGTGCCATCAGTGGGCGGGGACTAGGCTACGAGCAGTACTTC.

The CDR3 coding sequence is TGTGCCAGCAGCACGGTGGGGGATACGCAGTATTTT. Translation gives CASSTVGDTQYF. The rearrangement joins TRBV5-6 to TRBJ2-3, with D uncertain. The V end was cut by 4 bases, the J end by 6 bases, with 9 bases between. From germline, CDR1 is SGHDT and CDR2 YYEEEE. The CDR3 spans 12 residues. Full variable domain (rest looked up from reference TRBV5-6 and TRBJ2-3): DAGVTQSPTHLIKTRGQQVTLRCSPKSGHDTVSWYQQALGQGPQFIFQYYEEEERQRGNFPDRFSGHQFPNYSSELNVNALLLGDSALYLCASSTVGDTQYFGPGTRLTVL.

Points on this clonotype: The missing conserved phenylalanine or tryptophan at the end of this CDR3 makes a read error likely. It is unclear where the CDR3 begins or ends on the DNA, so no DNA is shown, and the CDR3 is as TCRdb lists it. The rearrangement uses TRBV6-2 or TRBV6-3 and TRBJ1-2. Including both end residues, the CDR3 is 12 amino acids long. Germline loops: CDR1 MNHEY, CDR2 SVGEGT. The CDR3 spells CATRIWEGGYTS.

Many counts were recorded for this clonotype. This chain uses TRBV6-5 with TRBJ2-2; D is unresolved. With 6 bases removed from V and 5 bases from J, the gap between germline ends came to 10 bases. This CDR3 is 13 amino acids long. Germline V gene lookup returns CDR1 MNHEY and CDR2 SVGAGI. The CDR3 bases are TGTGCCAGCAGCCCCACTCTTACCGGGGAGCTGTTTTTT. Translation gives CASSPTLTGELFF.

This clonotype was observed a few times. A much larger clone differs from this one at a single base, so this may be a read error. The V and J genes are TRBV4-2 and TRBJ1-1; possibly TRBD1 for D (5 bases). CDR3 length equals 15 residues. The V gene's germline CDR1 is LGHNA and CDR2 YNFKEQ. The V end was cut by 4 bases, the J end by 3 bases, with 15 bases between. This chain's CDR3 is CASSPWTTVDTEAFF. CDR3 nucleotide sequence: TGTGCCAGCAGCCCCTGGACAACTGTGGACACTGAAGCTTTCTTT.

About this clonotype itself: Lacking the conserved final phenylalanine or tryptophan, this CDR3 likely reflects a read error. V and J are TRBV11-2 and TRBJ2-7; TRBD2 might be the D (6 bases). Germline V lookup: CDR1 SGHAT, CDR2 FQNNGV. The CDR3 extends over 14 amino acids. V was trimmed by 5 bases and J by 0 bases, leaving 11 bases between them. The DNA for the CDR3 is TGTGCCAGCAGCCAGGGACTCACCTCCTACGAGCAGTACCTC. Amino acid sequence: CASSQGLTSYEQYL.

A few counts support this clonotype. The chain joins TRBV4-2 to TRBJ1-3; maybe TRBD1 (5 bases). From germline, CDR1 is LGHNA and CDR2 YNFKEQ. The CDR3 length is 17 residues. V was cut by 0 bases and J by 0 bases, with 12 bases left in between. CDR3 DNA: TGTGCCAGCAGCCAAGAGGGACGTCTACTCTCTGGAAACACCATATATTTT. Translating it yields CASSQEGRLLSGNTIYF.

A word on this clonotype: The CDR3 carries no conserved terminal phenylalanine or tryptophan, so it likely arises from a read error. No DNA is shown, since the ends of the CDR3 on it are uncertain; the CDR3 is the one TCRdb lists. The CDR3 region is CASRPGLLPYEQLS. The genes are TRBV6-2 or TRBV6-3 and TRBJ2-1. Germline V gives CDR1 MNHEY, CDR2 SVGEGT. The CDR3 has 14 residues if both end residues are counted.

Concerning this clonotype: This may be a read error, as it is one base from a much larger clone. The genes are TRBV29-1 and TRBJ1-2, with D hard to call. Germline CDR1 is SQVTM and CDR2 is ANQGSEA. This CDR3 has 11 amino acids. Written as DNA, the CDR3 is TGCAGCGTCGGAGTTTACTATGACTACACCTTC. Its protein is CSVGVYYDYTF.

This clonotype came up many times. This chain connects TRBV12-3 or TRBV12-4 to TRBJ2-7; 10 bases are a match to TRBD2. This CDR3 has 13 amino acids. With 6 bases clipped from V and 3 bases from J, the junction kept 2 bases outside the gene matches. CDR3 nucleotides: TGTGCCAGCAGGGCTAGCGGGGGCTACGAGCAGTACTTC. This codes for CASRASGGYEQYF.

The chain recombines TRBV6-2 or TRBV6-3 with TRBJ2-1, with a weak D call TRBD2 (5 bases). The germline gives CDR1 MNHEY, CDR2 SVGEGT. The CDR3 has 13 residues. Deletions cut 6 bases from V and 7 bases from J, with 13 bases between. The CDR3 DNA reads as TGTGCCAGCAGGCTAGTGGGAGAGAATGAGCAGTTCTTC. It is translated as CASRLVGENEQFF.

A word on this clonotype: Likely a read error: the CDR3 ends without its conserved phenylalanine or tryptophan. CDR3 coding DNA: TGTGCCAGCAGCCCAGGTCCTCAAGAGACCCAGTACCTC. Its translation: CASSPGPQETQYL. This sequence joins TRBV5-6 and TRBJ2-5; D ambiguous. The germline gives CDR1 SGHDT, CDR2 YYEEEE. V was pared by 4 bases and J by 2 bases, with 9 bases between. The CDR3 sequence is 13 residues long.

This clonotype was observed many times. The V and J genes are TRBV29-1 and TRBJ2-1; 9 nucleotides match TRBD1. CDR1 and CDR2 from the germline V gene are SQVTM and ANQGSEA. The CDR3 length is 13 residues. V trimming: 3 bases; J trimming: 3 bases; junction bases outside the gene matches: 0. This CDR3 is CSVEGQGYNEQFF. The CDR3 bases are TGCAGCGTTGAGGGACAGGGCTACAATGAGCAGTTCTTC.

Details on this clonotype: One junction end disagrees with the germline gene, perhaps due to a read error. The V gene is TRBV4-3, the J gene TRBJ2-5; D is unresolved. Germline V gives CDR1 LGHNA, CDR2 YSLEER. The CDR3 covers 13 residues. The CDR3 coding sequence is TGCACCAGCAACCAAGTCCTAATGGCGGCCCAGTACTTC. This encodes CTSNQVLMAAQYF.

Concerning this clonotype itself: The CDR3 does not close with the conserved phenylalanine or tryptophan, likely indicating a read error. V gene TRBV12-3 or TRBV12-4 combines with J gene TRBJ1-1, with a possible D match to TRBD1 (5 bases). V lost 1 base and J lost 0, with 9 bases in between. CDR3 size: 15 residues. Written as DNA, the CDR3 is TGTGCCAGCAGTTTAGGACAGCCGTTGAACACTGAAGCTTTCTCT. Amino acids: CASSLGQPLNTEAFS.

As concerns this clonotype: At one end, the junction sequence differs from germline, possibly due to a read error. The chain carries TRBV6-2 or TRBV6-3 and TRBJ1-1; 7 bases match TRBD1. CDR3 length: 17 residues. CDR1 MNHEY and CDR2 SVGEGT come from the germline V gene. In nucleotides, the CDR3 is TGTGCCAGCAGTTACTCGAGTCGGCGACAGGGAATTACTGAAGCTCTCTTT. Translating it yields CASSYSSRRQGITEALF.

This clonotype was seen just once. A much larger clonotype is one base distant, so this may be a read error. This chain links TRBV6-6 with TRBJ2-1; 10 bases are a match to TRBD2. Germline trimming cut 8 bases from V and 4 bases from J; bases unmatched to any gene: 5. CDR1 and CDR2 from the germline V gene are MNHNY and SVGAGI (reference sequence). The CDR3 totals 14 residues. The CDR3 DNA reads as TGTGCCAGCGGCCAGCGGGAGGGGTACAATGAGCAGTTCTTC. Translated: CASGQREGYNEQFF.

As regards this clonotype: A much larger clone lies one base from this, so it may be a read error. The genes are TRBV4-1 and TRBJ1-2; D not certain. V lost 1 base, J lost 3 bases, and 9 bases lay in between. The germline V gene encodes CDR1 MGHRA and CDR2 YSYEKL. The CDR3 length is 14 residues. The CDR3 loop reads CASSQVHQDYGYTF. In DNA, the CDR3 is TGCGCCAGCAGCCAAGTACACCAGGACTATGGCTACACCTTC.

The CDR3 DNA reads as TGTGCCAGCAACGGTTACCGCAATGAGCAGTTCTTC. Its protein is CASNGYRNEQFF. The rearrangement links TRBV28 to TRBJ2-1; the D is unclear. In germline, CDR1 is MDHEN, CDR2 SYDVKM. CDR3 size: 12 residues. V lost 7 bases to trimming and J lost 6 bases, with 10 bases between them.

This clonotype was counted once. The junction departs from germline at one end; a sequencing error may be responsible. The chain links TRBV11-1 to TRBJ2-1, with D perhaps matching TRBD2 (6 bases). The CDR3 has 12 amino acids. Germline V gene data show CDR1 as SGHAT and CDR2 as FQDESV (reference sequence). This chain's CDR3 is CAGREVVGKQFF. The CDR3 DNA reads as TGTGCCGGCAGGGAGGTAGTGGGTAAGCAGTTCTTC.